This T cell receptor beta chain was recovered during a study of blood T cell repertoires in COVID-19. Looking at the study overall: Sites in the United States, Italy and Spain provided acute and convalescent COVID-19 samples.

In the original workflow: It was from reference gene primer amplification that nucleated cell counts were estimated. Clones were read by immunoSEQ multiplex PCR, and TCRdb kept only the in-frame ones, dropping some. V and J calls and clone size follow that table, whereas D and trimming were derived from the DNA. The sample holds 300,000 to 400,000 clones, about 82% seen once. This clone was counted a single time. The CDR3 contains 15 residues. The V segment lost 2 bases and the J segment 7 bases; nucleotides outside the gene matches: 9. The germline gives CDR1 MNHNY, CDR2 SVGAGI (reference sequence). This TCR was recovered from a human donor in a cohort sampled during active COVID-19. The sample comprised peripheral blood. The rearrangement joins TRBV6-6 to TRBJ2-7, with TRBD1 matching 9 bases. In nucleotides, the CDR3 is TGTGCCAGCAGTTACGCGCCACAGGGGGCGGGGGAGCAGTACTTC. It specifies CASSYAPQGAGEQYF.